This TCR beta chain was identified in a study of long-term antiretroviral therapy in people with HIV. General study results and limits: Diversity rose after ART but stayed below transplant donor controls. HIV repertoires covered narrower CDR3 length ranges than controls did.

Survey-level resolution applied to immunoSEQ assay v3.0. Sequencing set out to capture about 35,000-55,000 T-cell genomes per sample. The table came from immunoSEQ multiplex PCR; TCRdb's copy has only in-frame clones and leaves some out. The profile shows roughly 28,000 clones, about nine tenths of them singletons. CDR3 length: 13 residues. Trimming shortened V by 1 base and J by 5 bases, and 8 bases separated the two germline ends. Germline CDR1 reads SNHLY; CDR2 reads FYNNEI. Every donor had one or more pre-ART and two or more post-ART PBMC samples. Comment on this clone: What it binds is not known.

Sequences were derived from unsorted PBMCs, sampled 3.1 years after starting antiretroviral therapy. The rearrangement uses TRBV2 and TRBJ2-5; D call uncertain. This receptor was identified in a man aged 18 to 30 with HIV. CDR3 in amino acids: CASSEGFGETQYF. The CDR3 DNA is TGTGCCAGCAGTGAAGGGTTCGGGGAGACCCAGTACTTC.